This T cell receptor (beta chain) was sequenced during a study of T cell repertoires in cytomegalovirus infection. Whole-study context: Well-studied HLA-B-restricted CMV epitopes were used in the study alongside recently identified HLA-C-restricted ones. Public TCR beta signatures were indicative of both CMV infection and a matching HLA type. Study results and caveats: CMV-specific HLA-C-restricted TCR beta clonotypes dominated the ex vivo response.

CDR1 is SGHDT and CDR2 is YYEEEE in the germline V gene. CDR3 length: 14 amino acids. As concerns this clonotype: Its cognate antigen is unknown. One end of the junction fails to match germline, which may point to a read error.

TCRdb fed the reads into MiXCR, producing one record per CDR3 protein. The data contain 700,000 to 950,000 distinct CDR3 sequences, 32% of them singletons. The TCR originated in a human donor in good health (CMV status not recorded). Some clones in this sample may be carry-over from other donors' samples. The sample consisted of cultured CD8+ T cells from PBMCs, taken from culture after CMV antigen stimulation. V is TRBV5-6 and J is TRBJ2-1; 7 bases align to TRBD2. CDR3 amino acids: CAGSFPGGVNEQFF. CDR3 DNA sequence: TGTGCCGGCAGCTTCCCGGGGGGTGTTAATGAGCAGTTCTTC. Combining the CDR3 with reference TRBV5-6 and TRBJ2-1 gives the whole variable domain DAGVTQSPTHLIKTRGQQVTLRCSPKSGHDTVSWYQQALGQGPQFIFQYYEEEERQRGNFPDRFSGHQFPNYSSELNVNALLLGDSALYLCAGSFPGGVNEQFFGPGTRLTVL.